These T cell receptor beta chains were read from a single sample in a study of shared clonotypes between healthy human individuals. Measured with immunoSEQ multiplex PCR; TCRdb has only the in-frame clones, and not every one. The table shows some 1,600,000 clones, with around 98% occurring only once. Sequencing used naive CD4+ T cells sorted from blood. The receptors stem from a man aged 30 to 45 in good health. Both conserved end residues are part of each CDR3. The D gene is left open where the match is weak. Some rows have no size entry. The others give once, few or many, or a class for an expanded clone.

size	V	D	J	DNA	CDR3
.	TRBV7-2	TRBD1	TRBJ1-5	TGTGCCAGCAGCTCCGGGACAGGGGGCTTTCAGCCCCAGCATTTT	CASSSGTGGFQPQHF
.	TRBV2	.	TRBJ1-1	TGTGCCAGCAGCCCCCCGTTGAGGAGGAACACTGAAGCTTTCTTT	CASSPPLRRNTEAFF
once	TRBV5-6	.	TRBJ2-1	TGTGCCACCGACGGGGGGCGGGAGCAGTTCTTC	CATDGGREQFF
.	TRBV7-2	TRBD1	TRBJ2-7	TGTGCCAGCAGCATTCGGACAGGGGGCGGCGAGCAGTACTTC	CASSIRTGGGEQYF
.	TRBV10-3	TRBD1	TRBJ2-4	TGTGCCATCAGTGAATCTGGACAGGGTGGGTACTTC	CAISESGQGGYF
.	TRBV7-8	TRBD1	TRBJ2-2	TGTGCCAGCAGCGGGACAGGGAGGGTCACCGGGGAGCTGTTTTTT	CASSGTGRVTGELFF
.	TRBV18	.	TRBJ1-3	TGTGCCAGCTCACCACCGGGGGGGATAAGGTCGGCTGGAAACACCATATATTTT	CASSPPGGIRSAGNTIYF
.	TRBV13	TRBD2	TRBJ2-2	TGTGCCAGCAGCCCCCGGACTAGTCTGCTTCCTAAGACCGGGGAGCTGTTTTTT	CASSPRTSLLPKTGELFF
.	TRBV5-5	TRBD1	TRBJ2-7	TGTGCCAGCAGCGGTAGCCTTCGACAGGGGAGCCACGAGCAGTACTTC	CASSGSLRQGSHEQYF
.	TRBV30	TRBD1	TRBJ2-7	TGTGCCTGGAGTGCGTCTCCAGGACAGGGAGTTGGGCGGCAGTACTTC	CAWSASPGQGVGRQYF
.	TRBV7-8	.	TRBJ1-4	TGTGCCAGCAGCAAGCAGGGGTGGAGTGAAAAACTGTTTTTT	CASSKQGWSEKLFF
.	TRBV7-9	.	TRBJ2-2	TGTGCCAGCAGTCCGGACACAACGAACACCGGGGAGCTGTTTTTT	CASSPDTTNTGELFF
.	TRBV18	.	TRBJ2-7	TGTGCCAGCTCACCACCAGGGTGGCGCGAGCAGTACTTC	CASSPPGWREQYF
.	TRBV18	.	TRBJ2-5	TGTGCCAGCTCACCATTCGGCCAAGAGACCCAGTACTTC	CASSPFGQETQYF